This T cell receptor (beta chain) was sequenced during a study of blood T cell repertoires in COVID-19. In the study overall: PBMCs, B-cell-depleted T cells, or T cells were the source of the cDNA or gDNA that made up the material.

The V gene end was trimmed by 2 bases and the J gene end by 7 bases; junction bases not matched to a gene: 8. The germline V gene has CDR1 SQVTM and CDR2 ANQGSEA. The CDR3 is 13 amino acids. Authors' processing steps: Scientists estimated how many nucleated cells there were by amplifying reference gene primers. TCRdb's table, derived via immunoSEQ multiplex PCR, lists solely in-frame clones and lacks some. V and J calls plus clone size are reproduced from that table; the DNA served to infer D and trimming. The profile covers about 240,000 clones, with 75% to 90% appearing a single time and around 3% taken by the ten largest. Enrollees, about 18 to 89 years old, lived in 20 to 25 US areas. Cohorts were assigned according to the clinical history that participants reported.

V usage is TRBV29-1 and J usage is TRBJ2-7; 7 bases align to TRBD1. The sequenced sample was PBMCs or T cells enriched from blood (not recorded which). The receptor was derived from a woman aged 35 to 49 with acute COVID-19. The CDR3 reads CSVERQGLREQYF. In nucleotides, the CDR3 is TGCAGCGTTGAAAGACAGGGCCTACGAGAGCAGTACTTC.